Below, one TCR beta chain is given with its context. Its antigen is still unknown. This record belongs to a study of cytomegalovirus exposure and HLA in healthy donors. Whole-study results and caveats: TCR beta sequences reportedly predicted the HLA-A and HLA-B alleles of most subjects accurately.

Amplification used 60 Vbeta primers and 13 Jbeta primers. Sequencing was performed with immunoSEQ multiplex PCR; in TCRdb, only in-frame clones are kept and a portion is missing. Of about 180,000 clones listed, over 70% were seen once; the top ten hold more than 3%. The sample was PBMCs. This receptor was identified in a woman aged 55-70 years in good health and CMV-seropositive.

The CDR3 nucleotides read TGTGCCAGCAGCCTTCGGGTCTCTGGGGCCAACGTCCTGACTTTC. This encodes CASSLRVSGANVLTF. J is TRBJ2-6 and V is TRBV9; D uncertain. The CDR3 consists of 15 residues. The germline CDR1 and CDR2 sequences are SGDLS and YYNGEE. V gave up 4 bases and J gave up 0 bases, with 8 bases separating them.